Below, one T cell receptor (beta chain) is given with its context. What it recognizes is unknown. Donors were Caucasian adults residing in Nashville, Tennessee, USA. This sample was included in a study of shared clonotypes between healthy human individuals. The CDR3 spans 13 residues. Germline V CDR1 and CDR2: MNHNS, SASEGT. V was pared by 6 bases and J by 5 bases, with 4 bases of the junction left unmatched. Study-wide results and limits: Clonotype sharing among donors was thought likely to change with sequencing depth. A reduction in generation probabilities was seen for non-shared clonotypes relative to those shared by all four donors.

Replicate sorted-subset PCRs were loaded with around 200 ng DNA, 31,000 or so T cell genomes. Some clones are missing from TCRdb's copy, which holds only in-frame ones; the method was immunoSEQ multiplex PCR. The table has around 99,000 clones, 68% seen once. J is TRBJ1-5 and V is TRBV6-1; 7 bases fit TRBD1. The sample was memory CD8+ T cells sorted from blood. Subset in this sample: CD45RO+ cells pooled with CCR7-negative TemRA cells. This clonotype was obtained from a man in his thirties or forties in good health. This chain's CDR3 is CASSETGYQPQHF. The CDR3 DNA is TGTGCCAGCAGCGAGACAGGGTATCAGCCCCAGCATTTT.